Below, 23 T cell receptor beta chains from the same sample are listed, as sequenced in a study of shared clonotypes between healthy human individuals. TCRdb keeps only in-frame clones here, not all; method: immunoSEQ multiplex PCR. The data show fewer than 1.6 million clones, about 98.5% seen once. Sequencing used naive CD4+ T cells sorted from blood. Subset noted: CD45RA+ positively selected. The origin of the receptors is a man aged 25 to 40 in good health.

The rearrangement links TRBV6-6 to TRBJ2-3, with 7 bases that match TRBD1. Germline CDR1 is MNHNY and CDR2 is SVGAGI (reference sequence). Germline trimming cut 1 base from V and 8 bases from J; bases unmatched to any gene: 3. This CDR3 has 13 amino acids. CDR3 loop: CASSYYSGGTQYF. The CDR3 nucleotides are TGTGCCAGCAGTTACTACTCAGGGGGTACGCAGTATTTT.

The V call is TRBV7-3, the J call TRBJ2-3; D uncertain. V gave up 4 bases and J gave up 1 base, with 9 bases separating them. The CDR3 runs 14 residues. Germline lookup yields CDR1 SGHTA and CDR2 FQGTGA. CDR3: CASSSQSGTDTQYF. CDR3 coding DNA: TGTGCCAGCAGCTCACAAAGTGGCACAGATACGCAGTATTTT.

J is TRBJ2-7 and V is TRBV6-5; D is perhaps TRBD2 (6 bases). CDR1 MNHEY and CDR2 SVGAGI come from the germline V gene. V gave up 6 bases and J gave up 2 bases, with 14 bases separating them. The CDR3 extends over 14 amino acids. The CDR3 loop is CASSLSDYTYEQYF. Written as DNA, the CDR3 is TGTGCCAGCAGCCTATCGGACTACACCTACGAGCAGTACTTC.

The genes are TRBV7-2 and TRBJ2-1, with D possibly TRBD2 on 6 matching bases. Trimming cost V 5 bases and J 10 bases, with 12 bases left between them. Germline assignment: CDR1 SGHTA and CDR2 FQGNSA. CDR3 size: 12 residues. CDR3 in DNA: TGTGCCAGCAGCAAGGGACTCGTAGAGCAGTTCTTC. Translation gives CASSKGLVEQFF.

The V and J genes are TRBV19 and TRBJ1-5; no clear D gene. Deletions cut 3 bases from V and 4 bases from J, with 16 bases between. This CDR3 comprises 16 residues. From germline, CDR1 is LNHDA and CDR2 SQIVND (reference sequence). The CDR3 nucleotides are TGTGCCAGTAGTATCATTGGATTAAGGGAAAATCAGCCCCAGCATTTT. Its translation is CASSIIGLRENQPQHF. The whole variable domain, remainder taken from reference TRBV19 and TRBJ1-5, is DGGITQSPKYLFRKEGQNVTLSCEQNLNHDAMYWYRQDPGQGLRLIYYSQIVNDFQKGDIAEGYSVSREKKESFPLTVTSAQKNPTAFYLCASSIIGLRENQPQHFGDGTRLSIL.

The gene calls are TRBV9 and TRBJ1-2; TRBD1 might be the D (5 bases). This CDR3 region has 15 residues. Germline assignment: CDR1 SGDLS and CDR2 YYNGEE. V dropped 4 bases and J dropped 7 bases, with 20 bases sitting between them. CDR3 nucleotide sequence: TGTGCCAGCAGCTACCGGGACCTAAGAGGTAGTGGCTACACCTTC. This codes for CASSYRDLRGSGYTF.

The V and J genes are TRBV7-2 and TRBJ1-4; D is perhaps TRBD1 (5 bases). The CDR3 runs 13 residues. V was trimmed by 1 base and J by 8 bases, leaving 8 bases between them. Germline CDR1 and CDR2: SGHTA and FQGNSA. The CDR3 here is CASSLERGEKLFF. As DNA, the CDR3 is TGTGCCAGCAGCTTAGAGCGGGGGGAAAAACTGTTTTTT. The full variable domain, in which reference TRBV7-2 and TRBJ1-4 provide the parts outside the CDR3, is GAGVSQSPSNKVTEKGKDVELRCDPISGHTALYWYRQSLGQGLEFLIYFQGNSAPDKSGLPSDRFSAERTGGSVSTLTIQRTQQEDSAVYLCASSLERGEKLFFGSGTQLSVL.

This chain uses TRBV6-6 with TRBJ2-7; a possible D gene is TRBD2 (6 bases). Germline loops: CDR1 MNHNY, CDR2 SVGAGI (reference sequence). The CDR3 spans 13 residues. The germline V and J ends were trimmed by 7 bases and 3 bases, with 13 bases remaining between them. DNA for the CDR3: TGTGCCAGCAACCCCCCGGAGGGCTACGAGCAGTACTTC. It specifies CASNPPEGYEQYF.

Comments on this clone: Different DNA sequences within this sample yield the same CDR3. V is TRBV20-1 and J is TRBJ2-7, with D uncertain. Trimming shortened V by 3 bases and J by 2 bases, and 5 bases separated the two germline ends. The germline gives CDR1 DFQATT, CDR2 SNEGSKA (reference sequence). There are 11 residues in the CDR3. The CDR3 DNA reads as TGCAGTGCTAGCAGAGCCTACGAGCAGTACTTC. This codes for CSASRAYEQYF.

V gene TRBV19 combines with J gene TRBJ1-2; no firm D call. The germline CDR1 and CDR2 sequences are LNHDA and SQIVND (reference sequence). V gave up 5 bases and J gave up 1 base, with 11 bases separating them. The CDR3 is made up of 14 amino acids. The CDR3 loop is CASSQLGVNYGYTF. CDR3 nucleotides: TGTGCCAGTAGTCAACTGGGAGTTAACTATGGCTACACCTTC.

The chain is built from TRBV5-5 and TRBJ2-3; weak D call: TRBD1 (5 bases). This CDR3 contains 16 residues. Trimming took off 4 bases at V and 8 bases at J, with 23 bases between the two ends. Germline V gives CDR1 SGHKS, CDR2 YYEKEE (reference sequence). The CDR3 DNA reads as TGTGCCAGCAGCACAGGACACCCTACGTTGGTTGGTACGCAGTATTTT. Translation: CASSTGHPTLVGTQYF. Looking up the rest from reference TRBV5-5 and TRBJ2-3 gives the full variable domain: DAGVTQSPTHLIKTRGQQVTLRCSPISGHKSVSWYQQVLGQGPQFIFQYYEKEERGRGNFPDRFSARQFPNYSSELNVNALLLGDSALYLCASSTGHPTLVGTQYFGPGTRLTVL.

Details on this clone: Other nucleotide sequences in the sample specify the same CDR3. The chain carries TRBV11-2 and TRBJ2-1; 7 bases are shared with TRBD2. CDR1 and CDR2 (germline): SGHAT, FQNNGV. The CDR3 length is 14 residues. J was trimmed by 5 bases and V by 3 bases; bases with no gene match: 4. The CDR3 spells CASSLGLADNEQFF. Here the CDR3 DNA reads TGTGCCAGCAGCTTGGGGCTAGCGGACAATGAGCAGTTCTTC.

The J gene is TRBJ1-1, the V gene TRBV14, with D unclear. V lost 2 bases and J lost 3, with 13 bases in between. The V gene's germline CDR1 is SGHDN and CDR2 FVKESK. CDR3 length: 15 amino acids. The CDR3 region is CASSQPRLAHTEAFF. CDR3 sequence (DNA): TGTGCCAGCAGCCAACCCCGTCTGGCCCACACTGAAGCTTTCTTT.

V usage is TRBV7-2 and J usage is TRBJ2-3, with D possibly matching TRBD1 (7 bases). V was shortened by 4 bases and J by 1 base, with 18 bases between the two germline ends. The germline V gene encodes CDR1 SGHTA and CDR2 FQGNSA. The CDR3 spans 17 residues. In nucleotides, the CDR3 is TGTGCCAGCAGCTACCCCATAGGAGGGGGCCGCACAGATACGCAGTATTTT. Encoded protein: CASSYPIGGGRTDTQYF.

The chain combines TRBV25-1 with TRBJ2-3; D not resolved. Germline values: CDR1 MGHDK, CDR2 SYGVNS. This CDR3 contains 13 residues. V shed 5 bases and J shed 6 bases, with 12 bases lying between them. CDR3 in amino acids: CASSSRTGDTQYF. For the CDR3, the DNA is TGTGCCAGCAGTTCCCGGACCGGGGATACGCAGTATTTT.

The V call is TRBV15, the J call TRBJ1-5; TRBD1 matches at 7 bases. V was pared by 5 bases and J by 5 bases, with 6 bases of the junction left unmatched. The CDR3 consists of 14 residues. The V gene's germline CDR1 is LNHNV and CDR2 YYDKDF (reference sequence). This chain's CDR3 is CATSPQGDDQPQHF. In DNA, the CDR3 is TGTGCCACCAGCCCTCAGGGGGACGATCAGCCCCAGCATTTT.

This chain links TRBV5-1 with TRBJ2-7; 7 bases match TRBD2. V dropped 5 bases and J dropped 6; count of bases not matched to a gene: 14. The CDR3 is 15 residues long. CDR1 and CDR2 (germline): SGHRS, YFSETQ. CDR3 bases: TGCGCCAGCAGAAACGCCGTAGGCGGGAGAGGCGAGCAGTACTTC. It codes for CASRNAVGGRGEQYF.

As for this clone: The identical CDR3 is also encoded by other nucleotide sequences in the sample. The rearrangement uses TRBV11-3 and TRBJ2-1; 8 nucleotides agree with TRBD2. Germline assignment: CDR1 SGHNT and CDR2 YENEEA. V shed 5 bases, J shed 0 bases, and the junction held 3 bases outside the gene matches. The CDR3 runs to 15 residues. The CDR3 DNA follows: TGTGCCAGCAGCCGGAGCGGGAGCTCCTACAATGAGCAGTTCTTC. This encodes CASSRSGSSYNEQFF.

The rearrangement joins TRBV30 to TRBJ2-5; tentative D call: TRBD2 (6 bases). CDR3 size: 16 residues. Trimming removed 1 base at V and 2 bases at J, with 17 bases between. The germline V gene has CDR1 GTSNPN and CDR2 SVGIG (reference sequence). CDR3 in amino acids: CAWSGAWLAKQETQYF. CDR3 sequence (DNA): TGTGCCTGGAGTGGTGCCTGGCTAGCGAAACAAGAGACCCAGTACTTC.

V is TRBV6-6 and J is TRBJ1-2; D uncertain. The V gene's germline CDR1 is MNHNY and CDR2 SVGAGI (reference sequence). V lost 6 bases, J lost 4 bases, and 9 bases lay in between. This CDR3 region has 12 residues. The CDR3 region is CASRNSSYGYTF. In DNA, the CDR3 is TGTGCCAGCAGAAATTCCTCCTATGGCTACACCTTC.

V usage is TRBV6-4 and J usage is TRBJ2-3; 10 nucleotides align to TRBD1. This CDR3 spans 16 amino acids. V shed 5 bases, J shed 2 bases, and the junction held 7 bases outside the gene matches. CDR1 is MRHNA, CDR2 SNTAGT, per germline. This CDR3 is CASSCRDRGFTDTQYF. CDR3 DNA sequence: TGTGCCAGCAGTTGCCGGGACAGGGGTTTCACAGATACGCAGTATTTT.

The chain recombines TRBV30 with TRBJ2-2; 11 nucleotides agree with TRBD2. The CDR3 has 16 residues. The V gene end was trimmed by 0 bases and the J gene end by 5 bases; junction bases not matched to a gene: 5. The germline gives CDR1 GTSNPN, CDR2 SVGIG (reference sequence). CDR3 loop: CAWSVLASGRTGELFF. The DNA for the CDR3 is TGTGCCTGGAGTGTACTGGCTAGCGGGAGGACCGGGGAGCTGTTTTTT.

The chain has TRBV19 and TRBJ2-3, with D perhaps TRBD2 (6 bases). Per germline, CDR1 LNHDA and CDR2 SQIVND (reference sequence). V shed 5 bases and J shed 2 bases, with 20 bases lying between them. There are 17 residues in the CDR3. CDR3 protein: CASSAAGPRGPTDTQYF. CDR3 nucleotides: TGTGCCAGTAGTGCCGCGGGGCCAAGGGGTCCCACAGATACGCAGTATTTT.